This record looks at one T cell receptor beta chain sequence and its context. The antigen is unknown. This sample was included in a study of CXCR3-negative and CXCR3-positive naive CD8 T cells. Study findings and constraints: Higher TRB CDR3 hydrophobicity marked CXCR3-positive naive cells relative to CXCR3-negative naive cells.

Looked up from germline, CDR1 is SGHNT and CDR2 is YENEEA. The CDR3 loop spans 17 amino acids. UMI-labeled 5' RACE yielded the TRB cDNA libraries. With the 5' RACE reads reprocessed, TCRdb shows one record per CDR3 protein and no DNA. In total, the table holds about 120,000 distinct CDR3 sequences. Material: naive CXCR3+ CD8+ T cells from blood. Subset denoted: CD45RO-CCR7+CD27+CD95- naive CD8+ T cells expressing CXCR3 (TNR3+). The source is a human donor in good health. Some clones in this sample may be carry-over from other donors' samples. This chain connects TRBV11-3 to TRBJ2-3; as DNA is missing, the TRBD2 call by TCRdb cannot be tested. CDR3 sequence: CASSYGLAGADGDTQYF.